The 20 T cell receptor beta chains below come from one sample, sequenced in a study of cytomegalovirus exposure and HLA in healthy donors. The PCR employed 60 Vbeta primers together with 13 Jbeta primers. TCRdb's table, derived via immunoSEQ multiplex PCR, lists solely in-frame clones and lacks some. The table lists 100,000 to 150,000 clones, around 74% of them singletons. The source material was PBMCs. These receptor sequences come from a man aged 55 to 70 in good health and CMV-seropositive.

V gene TRBV9 combines with J gene TRBJ1-6, with 8 bases lining up with TRBD1. Looked up from germline, CDR1 is SGDLS and CDR2 is YYNGEE. The CDR3 spans 13 residues. With V trimmed by 5 bases and J by 6 bases, 1 base remained unmatched. CDR3 DNA sequence: TGTGCCAGCAGGCAGGGGGCTAATTCACCCCTCCACTTT. This sequence encodes CASRQGANSPLHF.

The CDR3 protein is CASSQDTGKLFF. In DNA form, the CDR3 reads TGCGCCAGCAGCCAAGATACCGGAAAACTGTTTTTT. The V gene is TRBV4-1, the J gene TRBJ1-4; D not resolved. This CDR3 has 12 residues. The germline V gene encodes CDR1 MGHRA and CDR2 YSYEKL. The V end was cut by 0 bases, the J end by 10 bases, with 6 bases between.

The genes are TRBV9 and TRBJ2-1, with 10 bases fitting TRBD2. CDR1 and CDR2 from the germline V gene are SGDLS and YYNGEE. CDR3 size: 19 residues. The V gene end was trimmed by 0 bases and the J gene end by 9 bases; junction bases not matched to a gene: 18. CDR3 nucleotides: TGTGCCAGCAGCGTAGGATTGGGATTAGCGGGAGGACCAGGCTCTGAGCAGTTCTTC. It is translated as CASSVGLGLAGGPGSEQFF.

This rearrangement joins TRBV4-2 to TRBJ2-6; no clear D gene. Germline CDR1 LGHNA, CDR2 YNFKEQ. The CDR3 totals 16 residues. V lost 1 base to trimming and J lost 1 base, with 8 bases between them. The CDR3 is CASSQAHASGANVLTF. The CDR3 DNA is TGTGCCAGCAGCCAAGCGCATGCGTCTGGGGCCAACGTCCTGACTTTC.

The rearrangement joins TRBV2 to TRBJ2-5; maybe TRBD1 (6 bases). V gave up 6 bases and J gave up 2 bases, with 10 bases separating them. The germline CDR1 and CDR2 sequences are SNHLY and FYNNEI. This CDR3 region has 13 residues. The CDR3 DNA sequence: TGTGCCAGCAGCGGTGACAGGCAAGAGACCCAGTACTTC. Translation gives CASSGDRQETQYF.

This chain joins TRBV28 and TRBJ2-5; D may be TRBD1 (6 bases). The CDR3 length is 17 residues. The V end lost 5 bases, the J end lost 2 bases, and 21 bases lay between the germline ends. Germline V lookup: CDR1 MDHEN, CDR2 SYDVKM. The CDR3 DNA reads TGTGCCAGCAGTCCATGGGCACAGGGACACCCACAAGAGACCCAGTACTTC. Encoded protein: CASSPWAQGHPQETQYF.

The CDR3 coding sequence is TGTGCCAGCAGCTTAGGAGCAGGGTGGAGCGAGCAGTACTTC. As protein: CASSLGAGWSEQYF. The chain carries TRBV11-2 and TRBJ2-7; D may be TRBD1 (5 bases). CDR3 length equals 14 residues. CDR1 is SGHAT, CDR2 FQNNGV, per germline. The germline V and J ends were trimmed by 1 base and 6 bases, with 13 bases remaining between them.

The V and J genes are TRBV2 and TRBJ1-4, with 7 bases matching TRBD1. Per germline, CDR1 SNHLY and CDR2 FYNNEI. V was clipped by 6 bases and J by 6 bases; unmatched bases: 7. The CDR3 has 14 residues. Written as DNA, the CDR3 is TGTGCCAGCAGGTGGGACAGTCCGCATGAAAAACTGTTTTTT. Protein sequence: CASRWDSPHEKLFF.

The chain combines TRBV5-1 with TRBJ2-1; D is perhaps TRBD2 (5 bases). The CDR3 runs 14 residues. Trimming stripped 4 bases from V and 7 bases from J, with 15 bases between. Per the germline V gene, CDR1 is SGHRS and CDR2 is YFSETQ. The CDR3 DNA sequence: TGCGCCAGCAGCCTGGACGATCTAGCTAATGAGCAGTTCTTC. Translated, it gives CASSLDDLANEQFF.

The genes are TRBV2 and TRBJ2-1, with a tentative D call TRBD1 (6 bases). V shed 1 base and J shed 10 bases, with 8 bases lying between them. The CDR3 is 12 residues long. CDR1 SNHLY and CDR2 FYNNEI come from the germline V gene. For the CDR3, the DNA is TGTGCCAGCAGTGAAGATAGGGGGGAGCAGTTCTTC. Protein product: CASSEDRGEQFF.

V usage is TRBV2 and J usage is TRBJ1-6; the match to TRBD1 covers 7 bases. Trimming took 6 bases from V and 9 from J; bases not matched to a gene: 5. The CDR3 is 13 amino acids. The germline gives CDR1 SNHLY, CDR2 FYNNEI. The DNA of the CDR3 is TGTGCCAGCAGAGGGGGCGAGGTTTCACCCCTCCACTTT. Its translation is CASRGGEVSPLHF.

V is TRBV27 and J is TRBJ2-7, with TRBD2 as a possible D gene (6 bases). V gave up 3 bases and J gave up 6 bases, with 15 bases separating them. The length of the CDR3 is 14 residues. CDR1 and CDR2 from the germline V gene are MNHEY and SMNVEV (reference sequence). The CDR3 nucleotides are TGTGCCAGCAGTTTTTCCTCAGTCGGGAGCGAGCAGTACTTC. Its translation is CASSFSSVGSEQYF.

The sample holds one count of this clone. The chain couples TRBV4-1 to TRBJ1-2, with unresolved D. The length of the CDR3 is 16 residues. The V end lost 0 bases, the J end lost 0 bases, and 11 bases lay between the germline ends. Germline CDR1 MGHRA, CDR2 YSYEKL. The DNA of the CDR3 is TGCGCCAGCAGCCAAGAGTCTAAGTGGTCTAACTATGGCTACACCTTC. It specifies CASSQESKWSNYGYTF.

The chain has TRBV6-1 and TRBJ1-1; 8 bases fit TRBD1. CDR1 MNHNS and CDR2 SASEGT come from the germline V gene. The CDR3 length is 13 residues. Trimming took 6 bases from V and 4 from J; bases not matched to a gene: 4. Here the CDR3 reads CASRQGAGTEAFF. The DNA for the CDR3 is TGTGCCAGCAGGCAGGGGGCCGGCACTGAAGCTTTCTTT.

The rearrangement joins TRBV6-1 to TRBJ1-1; a weak D match, TRBD1 (5 bases). V was cut by 1 base and J by 11 bases, with 20 bases left in between. This CDR3 comprises 15 residues. Germline-derived CDR1 and CDR2 are MNHNS and SASEGT. The CDR3 sequence is CASSEGRQFTEMAFF. Written as DNA, the CDR3 is TGTGCCAGCAGTGAAGGGAGACAGTTTACGGAGATGGCTTTCTTT.

CDR3 loop: CASSVRDRIIDTQYF. The CDR3 nucleotides are TGTGCCAGCTCCGTCCGGGACAGGATAATAGATACGCAGTATTTT. The chain has TRBV28 and TRBJ2-3; 8 bases match TRBD1. The V segment lost 8 bases and the J segment 5 bases; nucleotides outside the gene matches: 12. The CDR3 runs to 15 residues. Germline-derived CDR1 and CDR2 are MDHEN and SYDVKM.

The chain is built from TRBV19 and TRBJ2-6, with D perhaps TRBD2 (5 bases). CDR3 length: 13 residues. Germline V gene data show CDR1 as LNHDA and CDR2 as SQIVND (reference sequence). V gave up 9 bases and J gave up 2 bases, with 8 bases separating them. The CDR3 here is CARPGTGANVLTF. The CDR3 region has the DNA TGTGCCAGGCCCGGGACTGGGGCCAACGTCCTGACTTTC.

This chain links TRBV27 with TRBJ2-5; D may be TRBD2 (7 bases). The J call is uncertain, as TRBJ2-7 better fits the DNA end. This CDR3 is 15 amino acids long. CDR1 and CDR2 (germline): MNHEY, SMNVEV (reference sequence). CDR3 bases: TGTGCCAGCAGTTTAGGGGGGGCGAGCTCCTACGAGCAGTACTTC. Residues: CASSLGGASSYEQYF.

This clone was found many times. The chain employs TRBV5-4 and TRBJ2-2; possibly TRBD2 for D (7 bases). CDR1 is SGHNT and CDR2 is YYREEE in the germline V gene (reference sequence). V lost 5 bases to trimming and J lost 7 bases, with 21 bases between them. The CDR3 consists of 16 residues. Here the CDR3 DNA reads TGTGCCAGCAGTTTTGGGAGGGGGGGCCTGATCGGGGAGCTGTTTTTT. It yields the protein CASSFGRGGLIGELFF. Using reference TRBV5-4 and TRBJ2-2 for the parts outside the CDR3, the full variable domain is ETGVTQSPTHLIKTRGQQVTLRCSSQSGHNTVSWYQQALGQGPQFIFQYYREEENGRGNFPPRFSGLQFPNYSSELNVNALELDDSALYLCASSFGRGGLIGELFFGEGSRLTVL.

J is TRBJ2-7 and V is TRBV10-2, with D tentatively TRBD2 (6 bases). V was shortened by 5 bases and J by 0 bases, with 11 bases between the two germline ends. The CDR3 spans 14 residues. Per the germline V gene, CDR1 is WSHSY and CDR2 is SAAADI. The DNA for the CDR3 is TGCGCCAGCAGTTGGGATAGCGGCTCCTACGAGCAGTACTTC. This sequence encodes CASSWDSGSYEQYF.